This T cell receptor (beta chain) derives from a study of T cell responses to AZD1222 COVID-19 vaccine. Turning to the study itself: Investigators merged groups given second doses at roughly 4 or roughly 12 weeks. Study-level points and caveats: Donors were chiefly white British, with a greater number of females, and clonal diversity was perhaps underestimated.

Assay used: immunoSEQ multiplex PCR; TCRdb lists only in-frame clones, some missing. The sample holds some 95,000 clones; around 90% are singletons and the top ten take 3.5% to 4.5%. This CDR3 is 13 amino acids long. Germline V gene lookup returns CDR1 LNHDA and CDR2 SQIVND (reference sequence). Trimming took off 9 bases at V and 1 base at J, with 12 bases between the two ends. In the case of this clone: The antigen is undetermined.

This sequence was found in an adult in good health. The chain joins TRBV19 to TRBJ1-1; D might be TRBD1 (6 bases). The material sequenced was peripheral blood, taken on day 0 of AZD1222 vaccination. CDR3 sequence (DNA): TGTGCCAGCCGGTGGACAGCGAACACTGAAGCTTTCTTT. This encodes CASRWTANTEAFF.